The 2 T cell receptor beta chains presented below share a single source sample, sequenced in a study of shared clonotypes between healthy human individuals. Measured with immunoSEQ multiplex PCR; TCRdb has only the in-frame clones, and not every one. The sample includes fewer than 600,000 clones, around three quarters of them seen just once. The sequenced sample was PBMCs. These TCRs come from a woman aged 40 to 49 in good health. Some clones in this sample may be carry-over from other donors' samples.

As regards this clone: The same CDR3 arises from other DNA sequences in this sample as well. The chain recombines TRBV5-1 with TRBJ2-7; TRBD1 matches at 9 bases. The CDR3 has 13 amino acids. CDR1 and CDR2 (germline): SGHRS, YFSETQ. Losses at the gene ends were 5 bases for V and 4 bases for J; bases not matched to a gene: 4. CDR3 in amino acids: CASSSGQGYEQYF. DNA of the CDR3: TGCGCCAGCAGTTCGGGACAGGGTTACGAGCAGTACTTC.

V and J are TRBV27 and TRBJ2-4; 10 bases agree with TRBD2. There are 17 residues in the CDR3. The V gene end was trimmed by 5 bases and the J gene end by 0 bases; junction bases not matched to a gene: 7. Per the germline V gene, CDR1 is MNHEY and CDR2 is SMNVEV (reference sequence). The CDR3 coding sequence is TGTGCCAGCAGTCCAGGACTAGCGGTCTTAGCCAAAAACATTCAGTACTTC. It is translated as CASSPGLAVLAKNIQYF.